Below are 31 T cell receptor beta chains sequenced from a single sample in a study of blood T cell repertoires in COVID-19. Here immunoSEQ multiplex PCR was the method, and the copy in TCRdb shows in-frame clones only, minus some. The sample yields almost 200,000 clones, about nine tenths seen once. Sequencing was carried out using peripheral blood. Receptors were obtained from a woman in her seventies with acute or convalescent COVID-19.

This clone was recorded a few times. This rearrangement joins TRBV18 to TRBJ1-1; D possibly corresponds to TRBD1 (6 bases). The germline V and J ends were trimmed by 6 bases and 3 bases, with 14 bases remaining between them. Germline loops: CDR1 KGHSH, CDR2 LQKENI. CDR3 length equals 14 residues. The CDR3 DNA follows: TGTGCCAGCTCTCTACAGGGAGGGGACACTGAAGCTTTCTTT. This gives the protein CASSLQGGDTEAFF. Filled out from reference TRBV18 and TRBJ1-1, the complete variable domain reads NAGVMQNPRHLVRRRGQEARLRCSPMKGHSHVYWYRQLPEEGLKFMVYLQKENIIDESGMPKERFSAEFPKEGPSILRIQQVVRGDSAAYFCASSLQGGDTEAFFGQGTRLTVV.

This chain joins TRBV4-1 and TRBJ2-1; perhaps TRBD1 as D (6 bases). V lost 5 bases and J 8 bases, leaving 16 bases between the germline ends. CDR3 length: 14 residues. The V gene's germline CDR1 is MGHRA and CDR2 YSYEKL. The CDR3 spells CASSSTTGTHEQFF. The CDR3 DNA reads as TGCGCCAGCAGCTCTACGACAGGTACGCATGAGCAGTTCTTC.

This sequence joins TRBV2 and TRBJ2-7; 10 bases map to TRBD1. The length of the CDR3 is 15 residues. Germline V gene lookup returns CDR1 SNHLY and CDR2 FYNNEI. J gave up 5 bases and V 5 bases, and 9 bases lay outside the gene matches. The CDR3: CASSLTRQGAHEQYF. The CDR3 DNA follows: TGTGCCAGCAGTCTTACGAGACAGGGGGCCCACGAGCAGTACTTC.

This chain links TRBV7-8 with TRBJ2-2; TRBD2 agrees at 9 bases. CDR3 length: 15 amino acids. With V trimmed by 5 bases and J by 2 bases, 3 bases remained unmatched. CDR1 SGHVS and CDR2 FQNEAQ come from the germline V gene. For the CDR3, the DNA is TGTGCCAGCAGCCCGACTAGCGGAAACACCGGGGAGCTGTTTTTT. Translation gives CASSPTSGNTGELFF.

This clone was picked up one time. The J gene is TRBJ2-6, the V gene TRBV7-2; the D gene is possibly TRBD1 (5 bases). Germline CDR1 and CDR2: SGHTA and FQGNSA. V lost 5 bases and J lost 0, with 8 bases in between. This CDR3 comprises 15 residues. The CDR3: CASSQQVSGANVLTF. The CDR3 bases are TGTGCCAGCAGCCAACAGGTCTCTGGGGCCAACGTCCTGACTTTC.

This clone was observed a few times. This rearrangement joins TRBV9 to TRBJ1-5; a weak D match, TRBD1 (5 bases). Looked up from germline, CDR1 is SGDLS and CDR2 is YYNGEE. V was clipped by 0 bases and J by 7 bases, with 14 bases between them. The CDR3 is made up of 15 amino acids. The CDR3 is CASSVGTLQGQPQHF. The CDR3 region has the DNA TGTGCCAGCAGCGTAGGGACACTTCAAGGGCAGCCCCAGCATTTT.

This chain connects TRBV27 to TRBJ2-7; weak D call: TRBD1 (6 bases). V lost 2 bases to trimming and J lost 4 bases, with 18 bases between them. The CDR3 runs 16 residues. Germline loops: CDR1 MNHEY, CDR2 SMNVEV (reference sequence). The CDR3 DNA follows: TGTGCCAGCAGTTTAGGGGGCGCGAACCTTCTTTACGAGCAGTACTTC. It yields the protein CASSLGGANLLYEQYF.

The J gene is TRBJ1-4, the V gene TRBV27; 8 bases match TRBD1. The CDR3 covers 15 residues. J gave up 4 bases and V 3 bases, and 4 bases lay outside the gene matches. CDR1 and CDR2 (germline): MNHEY, SMNVEV (reference sequence). The CDR3 loop reads CASSFGDRINEKLFF. The CDR3 DNA is TGTGCCAGCAGTTTTGGGGACAGGATTAATGAAAAACTGTTTTTT.

The V call is TRBV19, the J call TRBJ2-4; TRBD1 aligns across 9 bases. Germline CDR1 is LNHDA and CDR2 is SQIVND (reference sequence). J gave up 0 bases and V 3 bases, and 9 bases lay outside the gene matches. The CDR3 runs to 18 residues. The DNA of the CDR3 is TGTGCCAGTAGTATTAGGACAGGGGCCATAGTAGCCAAAAACATTCAGTACTTC. Its protein is CASSIRTGAIVAKNIQYF.

J is TRBJ2-7 and V is TRBV5-1, with TRBD2 as a possible D gene (6 bases). This CDR3 has 16 residues. Germline assignment: CDR1 SGHRS and CDR2 YFSETQ. V gave up 2 bases and J gave up 3 bases, with 18 bases separating them. CDR3 loop: CASSFGSGGALYEQYF. The CDR3 nucleotides are TGCGCCAGCAGCTTTGGGTCAGGCGGGGCCCTCTACGAGCAGTACTTC.

V is TRBV5-4 and J is TRBJ1-1, with D unresolved. The CDR3 is 15 residues long. V was shortened by 4 bases and J by 4 bases, with 17 bases between the two germline ends. The germline CDR1 and CDR2 sequences are SGHNT and YYREEE (reference sequence). CDR3 in DNA: TGTGCCAGCAGCGAAGGACTAGGAGAGTCCACTGAAGCTTTCTTT. Protein sequence: CASSEGLGESTEAFF.

V gene TRBV28 combines with J gene TRBJ2-1, with no clear D. From germline, CDR1 is MDHEN and CDR2 SYDVKM. V shed 1 base and J shed 12 bases, with 10 bases lying between them. The CDR3 runs 12 residues. The CDR3 nucleotides read TGTGCCAGCAGTTTATTAGTCCAGGCGCAGTTCTTC. Translation gives CASSLLVQAQFF.

CDR3 DNA: TGTGCCAGTAGTGGGGACAGGGGAGACTATGGCTACACCTTC. Translation gives CASSGDRGDYGYTF. The chain links TRBV19 to TRBJ1-2; 10 nucleotides match TRBD1. This CDR3 comprises 14 residues. Germline CDR1 and CDR2: LNHDA and SQIVND (reference sequence). V trimming: 5 bases; J trimming: 3 bases; junction bases outside the gene matches: 3. The full variable domain, in which reference TRBV19 and TRBJ1-2 provide the parts outside the CDR3, is DGGITQSPKYLFRKEGQNVTLSCEQNLNHDAMYWYRQDPGQGLRLIYYSQIVNDFQKGDIAEGYSVSREKKESFPLTVTSAQKNPTAFYLCASSGDRGDYGYTFGSGTRLTVV.

This chain uses TRBV7-2 with TRBJ2-7, with 12 bases lining up with TRBD2. V lost 5 bases to trimming and J lost 5 bases; unmatched junction nucleotides: 7. Looked up from germline, CDR1 is SGHTA and CDR2 is FQGNSA. The CDR3 totals 15 residues. The CDR3: CASSARTSGANEQYF. CDR3 coding DNA: TGTGCCAGCAGCGCCCGGACTAGCGGGGCTAACGAGCAGTACTTC.

The J gene is TRBJ1-5, the V gene TRBV19, with TRBD1 as a possible D gene (6 bases). CDR1 is LNHDA, CDR2 SQIVND, per germline (reference sequence). Trimming removed 6 bases from V and 3 bases from J, with 15 bases in between. The CDR3 is 15 residues long. CDR3 sequence reads: CASRSHRVINQPQHF. The CDR3 DNA reads TGTGCCAGTAGATCTCACAGGGTTATCAATCAGCCCCAGCATTTT.

The CDR3 reads CASGGQGGYEQYF. The CDR3 coding sequence is TGTGCCAGCGGTGGACAGGGGGGCTACGAGCAGTACTTC. This sequence joins TRBV11-3 and TRBJ2-7, with TRBD1 identical over 10 bases. The trim removed 8 bases at V and 3 bases at J, leaving 4 bases unmatched. Germline values: CDR1 SGHNT, CDR2 YENEEA. This CDR3 has 13 amino acids.

The chain recombines TRBV29-1 with TRBJ2-7; D possibly corresponds to TRBD1 (5 bases). This CDR3 contains 12 residues. Trimming removed 4 bases from V and 5 bases from J, with 12 bases in between. Per the germline V gene, CDR1 is SQVTM and CDR2 is ANQGSEA. In DNA form, the CDR3 reads TGCAGCGTTGTTCAGGGTAGGGACGAGCAGTACTTC. Its translation: CSVVQGRDEQYF.

Concerning this clone itself: A read error may produce the germline difference seen at one junction end. The chain combines TRBV7-3 with TRBJ2-3; TRBD2 aligns across 7 bases. The germline CDR1 and CDR2 sequences are SGHTA and FQGTGA. This CDR3 contains 15 residues. The DNA for the CDR3 is TGTGCCAGCAGCTTAACAGCGGGACTCACAAATACGCAGTATTTT. It is translated as CASSLTAGLTNTQYF.

V and J are TRBV15 and TRBJ1-3; a weak D match, TRBD1 (5 bases). The germline V gene encodes CDR1 LNHNV and CDR2 YYDKDF (reference sequence). V was pared by 0 bases and J by 5 bases, with 17 bases between. There are 17 residues in the CDR3. The CDR3 DNA reads as TGTGCCACCAGCAGAGATACCGACAGTCGTGGTAGAAACACCATATATTTT. It encodes CATSRDTDSRGRNTIYF.

This clone was observed once. This chain connects TRBV19 to TRBJ2-5; 12 nucleotides match TRBD2. The CDR3 loop spans 15 amino acids. After removal of 10 bases from V and 5 bases from J, the junction contained 11 bases not matched to a gene. From germline, CDR1 is LNHDA and CDR2 SQIVND (reference sequence). The CDR3 here is CATTSTSGSWETQYF. Here the CDR3 DNA reads TGTGCCACCACTTCGACTAGCGGGAGTTGGGAGACCCAGTACTTC.

The chain employs TRBV5-6 and TRBJ1-2; TRBD1 agrees at 7 bases. CDR3 length equals 13 residues. V gave up 4 bases and J gave up 7 bases; unmatched junction bases: 7. Per germline, CDR1 SGHDT and CDR2 YYEEEE. This CDR3 reads CASSRAGGSGYTF. For the CDR3, the DNA is TGTGCCAGCAGCCGGGCAGGGGGATCTGGCTACACCTTC.

V is TRBV10-2 and J is TRBJ2-2; a possible D gene is TRBD2 (5 bases). Germline assignment: CDR1 WSHSY and CDR2 SAAADI. The V end lost 2 bases, the J end lost 5 bases, and 15 bases lay between the germline ends. This CDR3 spans 16 amino acids. The CDR3 DNA follows: TGCGCCAGCAGTGAGCGGAGCGGCCCGGGGACCGGGGAGCTGTTTTTT. It translates to CASSERSGPGTGELFF.

The chain combines TRBV28 with TRBJ2-4; no clear D gene. V gave up 8 bases and J gave up 5 bases, with 10 bases separating them. The CDR3 extends over 12 amino acids. Germline-derived CDR1 and CDR2 are MDHEN and SYDVKM. The CDR3 DNA reads TGTGCCAGCGTTTCGTCCCAAAACATTCAGTACTTC. It specifies CASVSSQNIQYF.

The gene calls are TRBV5-1 and TRBJ2-1; a weak D match, TRBD2 (5 bases). V shed 1 base and J shed 8 bases, with 13 bases lying between them. The CDR3 contains 14 residues. Germline loops: CDR1 SGHRS, CDR2 YFSETQ. As DNA, the CDR3 is TGCGCCAGCAGCTTGCGGGGTTGGTCTCATGAGCAGTTCTTC. Translated, it gives CASSLRGWSHEQFF.

The V call is TRBV3-1 (or the pseudogene TRBV3-2), the J call TRBJ2-1, with 10 bases lining up with TRBD2. The germline CDR1 and CDR2 sequences are LGHDT and YNNKEL (reference sequence). This CDR3 region has 15 residues. Trimming took 4 bases from V and 4 from J; bases not matched to a gene: 4. The chain's CDR3 is CASSRRAGGYNEQFF. CDR3 bases: TGTGCCAGCAGCCGTCGAGCGGGAGGGTACAATGAGCAGTTCTTC.

Concerning this clone itself: Additional DNA sequences in this sample encode the identical CDR3. The gene calls are TRBV28 and TRBJ1-5; 9 positions agree with TRBD1. The CDR3 extends over 14 amino acids. Germline CDR1 and CDR2: MDHEN and SYDVKM. Trimming removed 5 bases from V and 4 bases from J; junction bases left unmatched: 3. The CDR3 region is CASSPDRGNQPQHF. The CDR3 DNA reads TGTGCCAGCAGTCCGGACAGGGGAAATCAGCCCCAGCATTTT.

J is TRBJ2-2 and V is TRBV6-2 or TRBV6-3, with 9 bases that match TRBD1. The CDR3 is made up of 15 amino acids. The germline CDR1 and CDR2 sequences are MNHEY and SVGEGT. The V segment lost 2 bases and the J segment 6 bases; nucleotides outside the gene matches: 4. As DNA, the CDR3 is TGTGCCAGCAGTTACACAGGGGGCCTGGCCGGGGAGCTGTTTTTT. As protein: CASSYTGGLAGELFF.

J is TRBJ1-2 and V is TRBV11-2; D is unresolved. Per germline, CDR1 SGHAT and CDR2 FQNNGV. This CDR3 comprises 14 residues. Trimming took off 5 bases at V and 4 bases at J, with 14 bases between the two ends. CDR3 in DNA: TGTGCCAGCAGCCCCAACGCAGTTACCTATGGCTACACCTTC. It translates to CASSPNAVTYGYTF.

CDR3 DNA: TGTGCCAGCAGGGCCATCAGGTCTTATGGGGCCAACGTCCTGACTTTC. This encodes CASRAIRSYGANVLTF. The rearrangement joins TRBV2 to TRBJ2-6; no clear D. Per germline, CDR1 SNHLY and CDR2 FYNNEI. The V and J ends lost 6 bases and 3 bases respectively, with 15 bases between them. The CDR3 contains 16 residues.

In its sample, this clone was seen once. The chain joins TRBV19 to TRBJ1-5; TRBD1 matches at 7 bases. The CDR3 contains 13 residues. With V trimmed by 8 bases and J by 4 bases, 5 bases remained unmatched. CDR1 is LNHDA and CDR2 is SQIVND in the germline V gene (reference sequence). The CDR3 sequence is CASATGTNQPQHF. DNA for the CDR3: TGTGCCAGTGCGACAGGGACAAATCAGCCCCAGCATTTT.

This sequence joins TRBV5-4 and TRBJ2-2; 11 bases match TRBD2. Unmatched junction bases numbered 3, after V lost 2 bases and J lost 6 bases. CDR3 length equals 15 residues. The germline V gene has CDR1 SGHNT and CDR2 YYREEE (reference sequence). CDR3 residues: CASSFGTSGPGELFF. The DNA of the CDR3 is TGTGCCAGCAGCTTCGGGACTAGCGGACCCGGGGAGCTGTTTTTT.